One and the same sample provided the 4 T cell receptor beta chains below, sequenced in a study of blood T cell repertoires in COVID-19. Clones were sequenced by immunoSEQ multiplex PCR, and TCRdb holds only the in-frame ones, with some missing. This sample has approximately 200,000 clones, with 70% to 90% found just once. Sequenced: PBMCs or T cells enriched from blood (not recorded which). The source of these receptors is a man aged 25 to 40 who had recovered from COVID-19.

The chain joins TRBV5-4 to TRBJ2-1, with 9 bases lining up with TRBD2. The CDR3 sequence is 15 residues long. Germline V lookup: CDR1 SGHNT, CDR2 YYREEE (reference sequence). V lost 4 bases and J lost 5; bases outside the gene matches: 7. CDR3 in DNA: TGTGCCAGCAGCCGCTGGGCGGGGGGGCACAATGAGCAGTTCTTC. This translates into CASSRWAGGHNEQFF.

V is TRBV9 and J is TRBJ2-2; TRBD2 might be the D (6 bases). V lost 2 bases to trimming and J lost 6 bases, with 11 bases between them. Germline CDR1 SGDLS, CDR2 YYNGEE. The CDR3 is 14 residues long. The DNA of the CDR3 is TGTGCCAGCAGCGTGACGGGAGTGTCCGGGGAGCTGTTTTTT. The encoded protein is CASSVTGVSGELFF.

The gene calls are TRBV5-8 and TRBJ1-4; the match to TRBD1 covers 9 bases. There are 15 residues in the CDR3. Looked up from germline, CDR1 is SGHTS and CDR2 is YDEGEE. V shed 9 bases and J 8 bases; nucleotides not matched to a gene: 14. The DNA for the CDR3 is TGTGCCACCTCAGACAGGGGGAGTCTTGGGGAAAAACTGTTTTTT. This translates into CATSDRGSLGEKLFF.

CDR3 region: CASSQDPPGQGARAKNIQYF. DNA for the CDR3: TGTGCCAGCAGCCAAGATCCCCCCGGACAGGGGGCGCGGGCCAAAAACATTCAGTACTTC. The genes are TRBV3-1 (or the pseudogene TRBV3-2) and TRBJ2-4, with 11 nucleotides matching TRBD1. The V gene's germline CDR1 is LGHDT and CDR2 YNNKEL (reference sequence). V was clipped by 0 bases and J by 1 base; unmatched bases: 11. CDR3 length: 20 residues.